This T cell receptor beta chain originates from a study of T-cell reconstitution after alpha-beta-depleted transplantation in children. Unique molecular identifiers were used to barcode this TCRbeta library. TCRdb reprocessed the PCR reads with MiXCR, giving one entry per CDR3 protein. The sample includes approximately 800,000 distinct CDR3 sequences, approximately 15% seen only once; the top ten take around 5%. This clonotype was detected only a few times. Germline CDR1 reads MNHNS; CDR2 reads SASEGT. V was clipped by 3 bases and J by 3 bases; unmatched bases: 4. This CDR3 is 15 amino acids long. This sequence joins TRBV6-1 and TRBJ2-7; 11 nucleotides align to TRBD2. This specimen consisted of PBMCs, mostly from graft donor cells, obtained 360 days after TCRalphabeta/CD19-depleted stem cell transplant. The TCR originated in a male patient aged 5 to 17 who had a stem cell transplant for acute lymphoblastic leukemia, so the T cells may come from the graft donor. This CDR3 is CASSEGLADHYEQYF. The CDR3, as DNA: TGTGCCAGCAGTGAGGGACTAGCGGATCACTACGAGCAGTACTTC.